These 7 T cell receptor beta chains originate from one sample sequenced in a study of shared clonotypes between healthy human individuals. Measured with immunoSEQ multiplex PCR; TCRdb has only the in-frame clones, and not every one. The sample has a few million clones, more than 90% seen once; the top ten hold roughly 0.13%. Sequenced input: naive CD4+ T cells sorted from blood. Subset given: CD45RA+ positively selected. These receptor sequences come from a man aged 18 to 35 in good health.

V is TRBV30 and J is TRBJ1-6, with D uncertain. Germline V lookup: CDR1 GTSNPN, CDR2 SVGIG (reference sequence). The V end lost 3 bases, the J end lost 5 bases, and 14 bases lay between the germline ends. This CDR3 has 15 residues. This CDR3 is CAWRQLDRDNSPLHF. The CDR3 region has the DNA TGTGCCTGGAGACAACTAGATAGGGATAATTCACCCCTCCACTTT.

This chain joins TRBV19 and TRBJ1-6, with 7 bases aligning to TRBD1. CDR1 and CDR2 from the germline V gene are LNHDA and SQIVND (reference sequence). The CDR3 is made up of 16 amino acids. V shed 7 bases and J 5 bases; nucleotides not matched to a gene: 11. CDR3 loop: CASTRTGQSNNSPLHF. DNA of the CDR3: TGTGCCAGTACCAGGACGGGACAGTCAAATAATTCACCCCTCCACTTT.

In DNA, the CDR3 is TGCGCCAGCAGCCCAGGGGACAGCCCCAGATCTAACGGCTACACCTTC. Translating gives CASSPGDSPRSNGYTF. This chain joins TRBV4-3 and TRBJ1-2; TRBD1 aligns across 7 bases. The germline V gene encodes CDR1 LGHNA and CDR2 YSLEER. This CDR3 is 16 amino acids long. Trimming cost V 4 bases and J 8 bases; bases outside gene matches: 16.

The V and J genes are TRBV5-4 and TRBJ1-6; D remains ambiguous. This CDR3 comprises 15 residues. Between the trimmed V and J ends, which lost 2 bases and 5 bases, there was a span of 11 bases. Germline lookup yields CDR1 SGHNT and CDR2 YYREEE (reference sequence). The CDR3 is CASSFMANNNSPLHF. The CDR3 DNA sequence: TGTGCCAGCAGCTTTATGGCCAATAATAATTCACCCCTCCACTTT. The full variable domain, completed using reference TRBV5-4 and TRBJ1-6, is ETGVTQSPTHLIKTRGQQVTLRCSSQSGHNTVSWYQQALGQGPQFIFQYYREEENGRGNFPPRFSGLQFPNYSSELNVNALELDDSALYLCASSFMANNNSPLHFGNGTRLTVT.

The J gene is TRBJ2-3, the V gene TRBV18, with no clear D. Germline CDR1 reads KGHSH; CDR2 reads LQKENI. V dropped 3 bases and J dropped 0 bases, with 10 bases sitting between them. The CDR3 extends over 15 amino acids. The CDR3 is CASSPGQVSTDTQYF. The CDR3 DNA reads as TGTGCCAGCTCACCGGGCCAGGTTAGCACAGATACGCAGTATTTT.

The chain carries TRBV9 and TRBJ2-2; the match to TRBD1 covers 9 bases. CDR3 length: 16 amino acids. Trimming removed 3 bases from V and 0 bases from J; junction bases left unmatched: 3. The germline V gene encodes CDR1 SGDLS and CDR2 YYNGEE. CDR3 nucleotides: TGTGCCAGCAGCGATAGACAGGGGGCGAACACCGGGGAGCTGTTTTTT. As protein: CASSDRQGANTGELFF.

This chain joins TRBV11-3 and TRBJ2-3, with TRBD2 identical over 8 bases. CDR1 SGHNT and CDR2 YENEEA come from the germline V gene. The CDR3 is 17 amino acids. J lost 5 bases, V lost 5 bases, and 15 bases had no gene match. CDR3 DNA sequence: TGTGCCAGCAGCCCGGGGGGGCTAGCGCAACTGGGAGATACGCAGTATTTT. Its protein product is CASSPGGLAQLGDTQYF.